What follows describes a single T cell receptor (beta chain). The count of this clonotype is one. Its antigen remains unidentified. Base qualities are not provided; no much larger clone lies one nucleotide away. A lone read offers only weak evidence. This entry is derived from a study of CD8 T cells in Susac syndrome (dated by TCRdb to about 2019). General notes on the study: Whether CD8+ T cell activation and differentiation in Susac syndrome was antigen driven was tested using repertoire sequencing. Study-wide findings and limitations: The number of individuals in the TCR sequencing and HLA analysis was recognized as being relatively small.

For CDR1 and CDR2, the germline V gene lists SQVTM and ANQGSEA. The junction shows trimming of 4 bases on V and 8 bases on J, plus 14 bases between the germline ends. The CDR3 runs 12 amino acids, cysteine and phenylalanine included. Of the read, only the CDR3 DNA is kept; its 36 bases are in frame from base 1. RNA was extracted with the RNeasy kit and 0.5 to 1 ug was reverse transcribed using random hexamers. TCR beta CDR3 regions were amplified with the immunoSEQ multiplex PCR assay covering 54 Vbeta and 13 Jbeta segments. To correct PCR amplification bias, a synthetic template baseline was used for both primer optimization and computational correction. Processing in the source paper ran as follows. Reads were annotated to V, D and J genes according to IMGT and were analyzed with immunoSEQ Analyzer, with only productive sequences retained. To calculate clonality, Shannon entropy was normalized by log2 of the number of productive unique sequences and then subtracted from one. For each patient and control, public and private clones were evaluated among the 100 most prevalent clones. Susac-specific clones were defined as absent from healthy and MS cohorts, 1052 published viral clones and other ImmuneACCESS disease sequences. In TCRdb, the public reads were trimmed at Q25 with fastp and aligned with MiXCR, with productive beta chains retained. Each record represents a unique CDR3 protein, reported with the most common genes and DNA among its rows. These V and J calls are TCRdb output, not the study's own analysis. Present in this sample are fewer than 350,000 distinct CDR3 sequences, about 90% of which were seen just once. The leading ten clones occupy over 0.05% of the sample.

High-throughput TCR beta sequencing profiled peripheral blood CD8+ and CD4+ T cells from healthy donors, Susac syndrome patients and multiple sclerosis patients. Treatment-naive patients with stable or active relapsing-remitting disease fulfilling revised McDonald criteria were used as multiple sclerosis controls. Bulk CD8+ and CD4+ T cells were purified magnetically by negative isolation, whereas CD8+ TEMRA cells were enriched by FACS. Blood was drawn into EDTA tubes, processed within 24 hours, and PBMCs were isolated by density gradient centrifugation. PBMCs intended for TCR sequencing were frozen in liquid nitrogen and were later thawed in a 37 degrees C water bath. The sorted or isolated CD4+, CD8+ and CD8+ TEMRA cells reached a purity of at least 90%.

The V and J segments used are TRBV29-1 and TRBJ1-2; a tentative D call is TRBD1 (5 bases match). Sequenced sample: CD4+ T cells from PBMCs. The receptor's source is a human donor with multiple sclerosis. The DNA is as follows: TGCAGCGTTGGGGGGACCGGGGTCGGCTACACCTTC. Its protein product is CSVGGTGVGYTF.